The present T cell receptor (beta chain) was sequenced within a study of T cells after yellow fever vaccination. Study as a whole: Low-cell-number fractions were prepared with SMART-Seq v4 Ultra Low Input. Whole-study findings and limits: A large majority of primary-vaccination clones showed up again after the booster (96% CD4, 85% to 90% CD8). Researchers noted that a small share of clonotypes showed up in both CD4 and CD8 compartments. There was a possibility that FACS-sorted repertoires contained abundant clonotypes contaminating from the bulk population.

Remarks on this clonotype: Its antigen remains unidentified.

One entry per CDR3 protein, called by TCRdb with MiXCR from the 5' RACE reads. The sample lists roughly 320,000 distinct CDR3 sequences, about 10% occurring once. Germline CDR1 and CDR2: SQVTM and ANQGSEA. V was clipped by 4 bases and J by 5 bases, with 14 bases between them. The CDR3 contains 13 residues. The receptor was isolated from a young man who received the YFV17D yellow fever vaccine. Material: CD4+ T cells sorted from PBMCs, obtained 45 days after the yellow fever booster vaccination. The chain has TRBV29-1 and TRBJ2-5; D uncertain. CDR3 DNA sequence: TGCAGCGTTGGACACCAGTATAGCGAGACCCAGTACTTC. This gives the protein CSVGHQYSETQYF.